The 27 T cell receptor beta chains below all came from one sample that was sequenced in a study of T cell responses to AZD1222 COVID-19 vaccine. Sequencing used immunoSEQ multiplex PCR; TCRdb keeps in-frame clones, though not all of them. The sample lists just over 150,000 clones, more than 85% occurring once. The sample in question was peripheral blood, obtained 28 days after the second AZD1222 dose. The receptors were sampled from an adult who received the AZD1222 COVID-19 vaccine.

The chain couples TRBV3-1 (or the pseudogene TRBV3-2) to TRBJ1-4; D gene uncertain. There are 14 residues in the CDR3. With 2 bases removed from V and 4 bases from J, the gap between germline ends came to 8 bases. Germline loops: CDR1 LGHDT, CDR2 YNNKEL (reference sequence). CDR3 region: CASSQKQVNEKLFF. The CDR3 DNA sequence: TGTGCCAGCAGCCAAAAGCAGGTTAATGAAAAACTGTTTTTT.

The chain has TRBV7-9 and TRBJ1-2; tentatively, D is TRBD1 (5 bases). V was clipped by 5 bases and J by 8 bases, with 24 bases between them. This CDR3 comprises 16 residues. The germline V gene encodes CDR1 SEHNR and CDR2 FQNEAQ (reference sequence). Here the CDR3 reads CASSRGTSGGAGGYTF. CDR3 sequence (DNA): TGTGCCAGCAGCCGCGGGACGAGCGGAGGGGCTGGGGGCTACACCTTC.

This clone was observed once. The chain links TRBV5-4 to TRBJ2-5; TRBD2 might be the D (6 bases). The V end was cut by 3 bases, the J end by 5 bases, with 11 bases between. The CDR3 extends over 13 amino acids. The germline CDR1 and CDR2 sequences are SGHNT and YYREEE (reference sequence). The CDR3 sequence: CASSSEGLETQYF. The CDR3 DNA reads TGTGCCAGCAGCTCGGAGGGCCTGGAGACCCAGTACTTC.

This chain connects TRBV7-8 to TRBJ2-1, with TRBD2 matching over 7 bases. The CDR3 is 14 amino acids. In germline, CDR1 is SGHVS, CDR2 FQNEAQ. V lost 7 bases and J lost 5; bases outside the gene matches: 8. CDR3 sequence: CASIPAGPDNEQFF. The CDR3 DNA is TGTGCCAGCATCCCAGCGGGGCCTGACAATGAGCAGTTCTTC.

CDR3 DNA sequence: TGTGCCTGGAGTCCACAGGGAGGGACTGAAGCTTTCTTT. It specifies CAWSPQGGTEAFF. J is TRBJ1-1 and V is TRBV30; TRBD1 is a possible D gene (6 bases). CDR1 GTSNPN and CDR2 SVGIG come from the germline V gene (reference sequence). This CDR3 is built from 13 residues. Between the trimmed V and J ends, which lost 2 bases and 5 bases, there was a span of 12 bases.

CDR3 DNA: TGTGCCAGTAGGGATCTATACACTGAAGCTTTCTTT. This sequence encodes CASRDLYTEAFF. The chain joins TRBV19 to TRBJ1-1; D is uncertain. The CDR3 runs 12 residues. The germline CDR1 and CDR2 sequences are LNHDA and SQIVND (reference sequence). Trimming shortened V by 6 bases and J by 3 bases, and 8 bases separated the two germline ends.

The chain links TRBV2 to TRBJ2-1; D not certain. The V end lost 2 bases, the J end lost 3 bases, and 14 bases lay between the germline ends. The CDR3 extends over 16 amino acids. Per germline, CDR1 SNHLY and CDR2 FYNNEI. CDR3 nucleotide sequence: TGTGCCAGCAGTGAATTAAGGGCCCCCGGCTACAATGAGCAGTTCTTC. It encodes CASSELRAPGYNEQFF.

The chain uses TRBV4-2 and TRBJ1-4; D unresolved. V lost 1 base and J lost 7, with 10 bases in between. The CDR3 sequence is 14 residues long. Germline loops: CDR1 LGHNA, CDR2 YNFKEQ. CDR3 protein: CASSQGGVSEKLFF. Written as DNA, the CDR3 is TGTGCCAGCAGCCAAGGCGGGGTTAGTGAAAAACTGTTTTTT.

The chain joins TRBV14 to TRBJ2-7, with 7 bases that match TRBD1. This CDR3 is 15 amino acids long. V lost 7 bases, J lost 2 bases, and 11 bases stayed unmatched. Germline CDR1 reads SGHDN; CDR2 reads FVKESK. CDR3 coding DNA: TGTGCCAGCAAACAAAACGGGACAGCGGCCTACGAGCAGTACTTC. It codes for CASKQNGTAAYEQYF.

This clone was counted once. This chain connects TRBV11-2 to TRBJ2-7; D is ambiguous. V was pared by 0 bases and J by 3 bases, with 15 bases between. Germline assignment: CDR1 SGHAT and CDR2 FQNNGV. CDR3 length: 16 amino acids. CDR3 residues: CASSLDIDSRFYEQYF. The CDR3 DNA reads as TGTGCCAGCAGCTTAGATATTGATTCTAGATTCTACGAGCAGTACTTC.

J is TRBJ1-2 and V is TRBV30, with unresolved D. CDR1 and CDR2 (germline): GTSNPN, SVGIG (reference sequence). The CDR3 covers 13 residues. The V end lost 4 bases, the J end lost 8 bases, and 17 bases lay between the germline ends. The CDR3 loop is CAWNRRGWRGYTF. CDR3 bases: TGTGCCTGGAATAGGCGAGGGTGGCGAGGCTACACCTTC. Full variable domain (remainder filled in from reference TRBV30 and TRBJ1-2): SQTIHQWPATLVQPVGSPLSLECTVEGTSNPNLYWYRQAAGRGLQLLFYSVGIGQISSEVPQNLSASRPQDRQFILSSKKLLLSDSGFYLCAWNRRGWRGYTFGSGTRLTVV.

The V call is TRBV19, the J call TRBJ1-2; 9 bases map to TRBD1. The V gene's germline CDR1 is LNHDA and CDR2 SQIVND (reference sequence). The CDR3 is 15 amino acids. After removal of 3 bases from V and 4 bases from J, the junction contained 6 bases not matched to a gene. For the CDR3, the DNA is TGTGCCAGTAGTATTTCGGGACAGGGAGCCTATGGCTACACCTTC. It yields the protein CASSISGQGAYGYTF.

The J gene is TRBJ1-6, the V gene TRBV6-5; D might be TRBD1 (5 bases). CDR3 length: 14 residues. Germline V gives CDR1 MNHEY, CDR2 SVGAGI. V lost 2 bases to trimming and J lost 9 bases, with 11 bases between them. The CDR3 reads CASSYGRGTSPLHF. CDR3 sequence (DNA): TGTGCCAGCAGTTACGGGAGGGGAACTTCACCCCTCCACTTT.

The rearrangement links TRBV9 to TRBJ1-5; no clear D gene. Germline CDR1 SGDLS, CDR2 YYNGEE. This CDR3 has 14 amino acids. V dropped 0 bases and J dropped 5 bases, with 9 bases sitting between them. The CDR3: CASSVGWADQPQHF. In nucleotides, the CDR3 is TGTGCCAGCAGCGTAGGTTGGGCAGATCAGCCCCAGCATTTT.

CDR3 residues: CASSELGQSNEKLFF. The DNA of the CDR3 is TGTGCCAGCAGCGAGCTGGGACAGAGTAATGAAAAACTGTTTTTT. The chain combines TRBV7-9 with TRBJ1-4, with 7 bases identical to TRBD1. The junction had 7 bases not matched to a gene; V was cut back by 5 bases and J by 4 bases. The germline CDR1 and CDR2 sequences are SEHNR and FQNEAQ (reference sequence). CDR3 length: 15 residues.

In nucleotides, the CDR3 is TGTGCCAGCAGCCAAGAAGGCTGGGGACAGGGGGCGAATGAGCAGTTCTTC. Amino acids: CASSQEGWGQGANEQFF. The chain links TRBV14 to TRBJ2-1; 12 bases fit TRBD1. The length of the CDR3 is 17 residues. CDR1 is SGHDN and CDR2 is FVKESK in the germline V gene. The ends lost 0 bases at V and 7 bases at J; junction bases unmatched: 7. Full variable domain (outside the CDR3, taken from reference TRBV14 and TRBJ2-1): EAGVTQFPSHSVIEKGQTVTLRCDPISGHDNLYWYRRVMGKEIKFLLHFVKESKQDESGMPNNRFLAERTGGTYSTLKVQPAELEDSGVYFCASSQEGWGQGANEQFFGPGTRLTVL.

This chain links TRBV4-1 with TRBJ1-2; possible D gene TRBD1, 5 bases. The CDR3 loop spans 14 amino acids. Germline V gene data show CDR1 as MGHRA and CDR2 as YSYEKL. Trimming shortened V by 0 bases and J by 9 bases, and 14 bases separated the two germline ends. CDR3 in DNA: TGCGCCAGCAGCCAAGATGGGGGTCCCCTGAGCTACACCTTC. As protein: CASSQDGGPLSYTF.

The CDR3, as DNA: TGCAGTGCTAGTCCCGGACAGGCCGTCGGAACTAATGAAAAACTGTTTTTT. The encoded protein is CSASPGQAVGTNEKLFF. The V gene is TRBV20-1, the J gene TRBJ1-4; 7 bases match TRBD1. CDR3 length: 17 amino acids. V shed 3 bases and J 1 base; nucleotides not matched to a gene: 11. CDR1 and CDR2 from the germline V gene are DFQATT and SNEGSKA (reference sequence).

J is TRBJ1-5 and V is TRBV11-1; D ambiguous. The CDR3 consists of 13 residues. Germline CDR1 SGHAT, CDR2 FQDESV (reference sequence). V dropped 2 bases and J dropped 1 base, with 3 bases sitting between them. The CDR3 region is CASSLQSNQPQHF. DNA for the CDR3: TGTGCCAGCAGCTTACAGAGCAATCAGCCCCAGCATTTT.

The CDR3 region has the DNA TGCGCCAGCAGCTTGGCAGGGAACGACTACGAGCAGTACTTC. Residues: CASSLAGNDYEQYF. This chain connects TRBV5-1 to TRBJ2-7; possible D gene TRBD1, 5 bases. Germline loops: CDR1 SGHRS, CDR2 YFSETQ. V was clipped by 0 bases and J by 3 bases, with 10 bases between them. The CDR3 runs 14 residues.

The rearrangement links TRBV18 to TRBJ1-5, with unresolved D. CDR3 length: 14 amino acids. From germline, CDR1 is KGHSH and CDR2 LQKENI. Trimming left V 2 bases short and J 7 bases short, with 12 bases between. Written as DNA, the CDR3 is TGTGCCAGCTCACCAGACGTGGTAGCGCAGCCCCAGCATTTT. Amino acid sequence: CASSPDVVAQPQHF.

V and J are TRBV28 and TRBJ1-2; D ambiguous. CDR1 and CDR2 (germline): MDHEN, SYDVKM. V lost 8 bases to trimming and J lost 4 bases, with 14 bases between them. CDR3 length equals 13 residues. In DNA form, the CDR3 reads TGTGCCAGCTCGATAAAATCGGCCTATGGCTACACCTTC. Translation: CASSIKSAYGYTF.

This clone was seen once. CDR3 coding DNA: TGTGCCAGCAGCGCGAGCGGGAGGGGGGCCGATGAGCAGTTCTTC. Protein sequence: CASSASGRGADEQFF. The chain joins TRBV9 to TRBJ2-1; 10 bases align to TRBD2. Germline CDR1 SGDLS, CDR2 YYNGEE. The CDR3 totals 15 residues. V trimming: 3 bases; J trimming: 8 bases; junction bases outside the gene matches: 8.

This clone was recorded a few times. CDR3 region: CASSQDRSGGGPTYEQYF. The DNA for the CDR3 is TGTGCCAGCAGCCAAGATAGAAGTGGCGGGGGGCCAACCTACGAGCAGTACTTC. This rearrangement joins TRBV14 to TRBJ2-7; the match to TRBD2 covers 8 bases. V gave up 0 bases and J gave up 2 bases; unmatched junction bases: 12. The CDR3 length is 18 residues. CDR1 and CDR2 (germline): SGHDN, FVKESK.

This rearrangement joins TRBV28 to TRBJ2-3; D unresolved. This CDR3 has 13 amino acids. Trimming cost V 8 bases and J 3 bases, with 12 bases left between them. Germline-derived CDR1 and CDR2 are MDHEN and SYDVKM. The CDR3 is CASLAPATDTQYF. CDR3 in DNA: TGTGCCAGCCTTGCGCCAGCGACAGATACGCAGTATTTT. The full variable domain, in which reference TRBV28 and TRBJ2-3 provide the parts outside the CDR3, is DVKVTQSSRYLVKRTGEKVFLECVQDMDHENMFWYRQDPGLGLRLIYFSYDVKMKEKGDIPEGYSVSREKKERFSLILESASTNQTSMYLCASLAPATDTQYFGPGTRLTVL.

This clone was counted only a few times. Here the CDR3 reads CASRPGMNTEAFF. The DNA of the CDR3 is TGCGCCAGCCGGCCAGGGATGAACACTGAAGCTTTCTTT. This sequence joins TRBV10-1 and TRBJ1-1; D is perhaps TRBD1 (5 bases). The length of the CDR3 is 13 residues. Between the trimmed V and J ends, which lost 8 bases and 0 bases, there was a span of 10 bases. From germline, CDR1 is WNHNN and CDR2 SYGVQD (reference sequence).

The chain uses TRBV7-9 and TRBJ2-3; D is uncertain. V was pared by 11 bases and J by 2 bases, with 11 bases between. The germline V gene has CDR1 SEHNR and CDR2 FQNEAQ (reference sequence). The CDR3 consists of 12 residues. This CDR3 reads CAGHALTDTQYF. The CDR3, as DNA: TGTGCCGGTCATGCGCTCACAGATACGCAGTATTTT.